Included here is one T cell receptor beta chain sequence, with context. Its specificity is not known. The data are from a study of a mutant IDH1 vaccine in newly diagnosed glioma. Overall study: Across weeks 1, 3, 5, 7, 11, 15, 19 and 23, patients received a vaccination each time, eight in all. Radiotherapy alone preceded vaccination by 4-6 weeks; alternatively, vaccination started with temozolomide cycles. Notes on the study in general: The vaccine induced immune responses, and these occurred in roughly 93% of patients.

Libraries were prepared by immunoSEQ multiplex PCR; TCRdb keeps only in-frame clonotypes and omits some of them. The sample holds 60,000 to 100,000 clones, approximately 89% seen once. As to time point: week 23, last vaccination. The study gave 300 ug of mutant IDH1 20-mer peptide per vaccine dose, with topical imiquimod. Donors' newly diagnosed IDH1-mutant WHO grade 3 or 4 astrocytomas lacked nuclear ATRX. V lost 5 bases and J 0 bases, leaving 15 bases between the germline ends. The CDR3 is made up of 16 amino acids. CDR1 SGHAT and CDR2 FQNNGV come from the germline V gene. The sequencing here drew on PBMCs, taken from a glioma patient whose treatment included an IDH1 peptide vaccine. V gene TRBV11-2 combines with J gene TRBJ2-3; D is possibly TRBD2 (5 bases). The TCR comes from a woman in her forties or fifties with glioma. The CDR3 sequence is CASSRAAGLSTDTQYF. The DNA of the CDR3 is TGTGCCAGCAGCCGGGCGGCGGGCCTTAGCACAGATACGCAGTATTTT.